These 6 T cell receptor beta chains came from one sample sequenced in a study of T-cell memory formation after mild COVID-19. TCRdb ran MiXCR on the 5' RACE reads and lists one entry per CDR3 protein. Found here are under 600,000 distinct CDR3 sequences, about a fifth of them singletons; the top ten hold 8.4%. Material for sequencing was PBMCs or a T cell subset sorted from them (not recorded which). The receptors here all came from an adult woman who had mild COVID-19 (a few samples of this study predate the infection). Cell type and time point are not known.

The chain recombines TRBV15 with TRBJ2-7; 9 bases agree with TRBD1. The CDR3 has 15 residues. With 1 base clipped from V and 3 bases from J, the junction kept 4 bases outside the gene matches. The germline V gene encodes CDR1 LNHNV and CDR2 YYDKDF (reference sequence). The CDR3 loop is CATSRATGGGYEQYF. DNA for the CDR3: TGTGCCACCAGCAGAGCTACAGGGGGCGGCTACGAGCAGTACTTC.

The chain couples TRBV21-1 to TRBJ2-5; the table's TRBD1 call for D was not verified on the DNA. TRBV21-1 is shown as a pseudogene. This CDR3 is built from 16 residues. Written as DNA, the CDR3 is TGTGCCAGCAGCAAACCCTGGACAGGGGAGCAAGAGACCCAGTACTTC. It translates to CASSKPWTGEQETQYF.

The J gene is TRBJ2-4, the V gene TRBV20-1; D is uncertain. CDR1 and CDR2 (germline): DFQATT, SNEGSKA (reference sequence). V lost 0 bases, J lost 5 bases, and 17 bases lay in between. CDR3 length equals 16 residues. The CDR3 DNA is TGCAGTGCTAGAGACGCGGTCCTGGTGGCCGAAAACATTCAGTACTTC. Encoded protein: CSARDAVLVAENIQYF.

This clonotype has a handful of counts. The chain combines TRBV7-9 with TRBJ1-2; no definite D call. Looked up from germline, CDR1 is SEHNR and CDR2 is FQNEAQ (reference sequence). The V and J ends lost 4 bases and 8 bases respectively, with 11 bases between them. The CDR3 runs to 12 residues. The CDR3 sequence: CASSWSEAGYTF. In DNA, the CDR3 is TGTGCCAGCAGCTGGTCCGAGGCAGGCTACACCTTC.

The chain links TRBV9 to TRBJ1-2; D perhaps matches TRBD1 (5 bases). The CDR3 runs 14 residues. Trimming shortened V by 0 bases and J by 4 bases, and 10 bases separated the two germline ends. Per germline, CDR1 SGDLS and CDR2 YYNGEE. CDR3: CASSVEEGTYGYTF. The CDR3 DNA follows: TGTGCCAGCAGCGTAGAGGAGGGGACCTATGGCTACACCTTC.

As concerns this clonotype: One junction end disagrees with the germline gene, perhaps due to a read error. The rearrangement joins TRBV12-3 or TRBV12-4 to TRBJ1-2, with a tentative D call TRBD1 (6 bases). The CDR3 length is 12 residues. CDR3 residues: CASSGGGSRLVF. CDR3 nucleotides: TGTGCCAGCAGCGGAGGGGGGAGTAGATTAGTCTTC.